The 14 T cell receptor beta chains given below trace back to one sample, sequenced in a study of OX40 agonist ivuxolimab in advanced cancers. The assay was immunoSEQ multiplex PCR, and TCRdb's table has in-frame clones only and misses some. The sample has 50,000 or so clones; approximately 89% are singletons. This specimen consisted of CD4+ or CD8+ T cells sorted from blood, obtained in a trial of the OX40 agonist ivuxolimab. The receptors originated from an adult with an advanced solid tumor such as melanoma, head and neck, liver or kidney cancer.

V gene TRBV10-3 combines with J gene TRBJ1-1; no definite D call. CDR3 length: 14 residues. Trimming removed 3 bases at V and 0 bases at J, with 8 bases between. CDR1 is ENHRY, CDR2 SYGVKD, per germline. CDR3 region: CAISESNMNTEAFF. CDR3 DNA: TGTGCCATCAGTGAAAGTAACATGAACACTGAAGCTTTCTTT.

The genes are TRBV4-1 and TRBJ2-1; 8 bases map to TRBD1. The germline CDR1 and CDR2 sequences are MGHRA and YSYEKL. The CDR3 length is 19 residues. V was pared by 1 base and J by 5 bases, with 16 bases of the junction left unmatched. In nucleotides, the CDR3 is TGCGCCAGCAGCCAAGCGTCTCGGGGGACAGGAGGGCTCCACAATGAGCAGTTCTTC. Translation gives CASSQASRGTGGLHNEQFF.

This chain uses TRBV20-1 with TRBJ1-2; no clear D gene. Trimming left V 2 bases short and J 10 bases short, with 11 bases between. The CDR3 has 11 amino acids. Germline-derived CDR1 and CDR2 are DFQATT and SNEGSKA (reference sequence). CDR3 sequence: CSARLQFDYTF. The CDR3 nucleotides read TGCAGTGCTAGACTCCAATTTGACTACACCTTC.

CDR3 protein: CASSMEQGAGRNTEAFF. CDR3 DNA: TGTGCCAGTAGTATGGAACAGGGGGCTGGAAGGAACACTGAAGCTTTCTTT. The chain has TRBV19 and TRBJ1-1; 9 bases fit TRBD1. The ends lost 3 bases at V and 1 base at J; junction bases unmatched: 9. The germline gives CDR1 LNHDA, CDR2 SQIVND (reference sequence). The CDR3 consists of 17 residues.

The chain uses TRBV4-3 and TRBJ1-5; TRBD1 is a possible D gene (5 bases). The CDR3 has 13 amino acids. Per germline, CDR1 LGHNA and CDR2 YSLEER. Trimming took 0 bases from V and 6 from J, leaving 6 bases between them. The CDR3 protein is CASSQDQGQPQHF. CDR3 in DNA: TGCGCCAGCAGCCAAGATCAGGGTCAGCCCCAGCATTTT.

The chain couples TRBV27 to TRBJ2-1; TRBD2 aligns across 8 bases. This CDR3 has 15 amino acids. Trimming at V came to 4 bases and at J to 6 bases, leaving 8 bases not matched to a gene. Per the germline V gene, CDR1 is MNHEY and CDR2 is SMNVEV (reference sequence). The CDR3 protein is CASSSPGLGGNEQFF. CDR3 nucleotide sequence: TGTGCCAGCAGTTCCCCGGGACTAGGCGGCAATGAGCAGTTCTTC.

This chain links TRBV9 with TRBJ2-7; 11 positions match TRBD1. The germline V gene encodes CDR1 SGDLS and CDR2 YYNGEE. The CDR3 runs to 20 residues. V was clipped by 4 bases and J by 4 bases; unmatched bases: 22. The CDR3 DNA sequence: TGTGCCAGCAGCAAACGGACAGGGGGCGCATCGAGCGGGAGTGGGTACGAGCAGTACTTC. Translating gives CASSKRTGGASSGSGYEQYF.

The chain joins TRBV5-6 to TRBJ2-5; D gene uncertain. The germline V and J ends were trimmed by 4 bases and 5 bases, with 9 bases remaining between them. This CDR3 has 12 residues. Germline-derived CDR1 and CDR2 are SGHDT and YYEEEE. The CDR3 nucleotides are TGTGCCAGCAGCCCAAGGTGGGAGACCCAGTACTTC. Protein: CASSPRWETQYF.

The genes are TRBV30 and TRBJ2-3; D might be TRBD1 or TRBD2, each matching 5 bases. The CDR3 loop spans 18 amino acids. From germline, CDR1 is GTSNPN and CDR2 SVGIG (reference sequence). The V gene lost 5 bases and the J gene lost 2 bases, with 26 bases spanning the gap. The CDR3 here is CAWEGKKGTRGTTDTQYF. The CDR3 DNA sequence: TGTGCCTGGGAAGGAAAGAAGGGCACTAGGGGAACCACAGATACGCAGTATTTT.

The chain joins TRBV5-5 to TRBJ2-7, with 7 bases matching TRBD1. The trim removed 1 base at V and 4 bases at J, leaving 8 bases unmatched. The CDR3 covers 15 residues. CDR1 and CDR2 (germline): SGHKS, YYEKEE (reference sequence). CDR3 sequence: CASSLPGQRFYEQYF. In nucleotides, the CDR3 is TGTGCCAGCAGCTTGCCGGGACAGAGATTTTACGAGCAGTACTTC.

J is TRBJ1-1 and V is TRBV30, with 9 bases identical to TRBD1. V lost 3 bases to trimming and J lost 0 bases; unmatched junction nucleotides: 8. This CDR3 is built from 16 residues. Germline V gene lookup returns CDR1 GTSNPN and CDR2 SVGIG (reference sequence). The CDR3 DNA follows: TGTGCCTGGAGCACTTGGGGGACAGGGATGAACACTGAAGCTTTCTTT. Translated: CAWSTWGTGMNTEAFF.

The gene calls are TRBV6-1 and TRBJ1-4; D is unclear. Germline V gene data show CDR1 as MNHNS and CDR2 as SASEGT. V shed 2 bases and J shed 8 bases, with 15 bases lying between them. This CDR3 has 15 amino acids. CDR3 in amino acids: CASSESGFGWEKLFF. DNA of the CDR3: TGTGCCAGCAGTGAAAGCGGGTTTGGTTGGGAAAAACTGTTTTTT.

The chain uses TRBV11-2 and TRBJ2-6, with unresolved D. The germline gives CDR1 SGHAT, CDR2 FQNNGV. The CDR3 runs 13 residues. The V gene lost 8 bases and the J gene lost 0 bases, with 5 bases spanning the gap. The CDR3 DNA reads as TGTGCCAGCTCCTTCTCTGGGGCCAACGTCCTGACTTTC. Its translation is CASSFSGANVLTF.

The chain carries TRBV5-4 and TRBJ2-7; D not certain. V was shortened by 4 bases and J by 3 bases, with 8 bases between the two germline ends. CDR1 SGHNT and CDR2 YYREEE come from the germline V gene (reference sequence). This CDR3 has 12 amino acids. CDR3 residues: CASSRTGYEQYF. In DNA form, the CDR3 reads TGTGCCAGCAGCCGGACGGGCTACGAGCAGTACTTC.